This paragraph covers one T cell receptor (beta chain) sequence. Its target is not known. Expressed TCRB transcripts were sequenced, since all the RNA that had been isolated was reverse transcribed. Reads from naive, central memory and regulatory T cell samples averaged roughly 3.8 million. Produced via immunoSEQ multiplex PCR; TCRdb's table is partial and in-frame only. Here the sample spans tens of thousands of clones, 65% to 70% being singletons. The data were taken from a study of beta chain features in type 1 diabetes. Study-level findings and limits: In all four CD4+ subsets, TCRB CDR3 length was significantly, moderately reduced in type 1 diabetes. Whether TCRB rearrangement is influenced by HLA type was left unresolved in this analysis. In the patient group, naive, central memory and Treg TCRB repertoires seemed more alike than in the healthy donor group. For type 1 diabetes patients, VDJ junctions showed fewer insertions and more deletions.

CDR1 is SGHVS and CDR2 is FQNEAQ in the germline V gene. The V end lost 1 base, the J end lost 4 bases, and 26 bases lay between the germline ends. The CDR3 is made up of 21 amino acids. This TCR was sampled from a man between 25 and 39 years old with type 1 diabetes. Some clones in this sample may be carry-over from other donors' samples. Material: Tregs from blood. The rearrangement joins TRBV7-8 to TRBJ2-6; D remains ambiguous. DNA of the CDR3: TGTGCCAGCAGCTTAGGTGTATTGGTGTCATTTGAACATCCCGGGGCCAACGTCCTGACTTTC. As protein: CASSLGVLVSFEHPGANVLTF.